This T cell receptor beta chain originates from a study of blood T cell repertoires in COVID-19. V lost 6 bases, J lost 4 bases, and 15 bases lay in between. Germline lookup yields CDR1 LNHDA and CDR2 SQIVND (reference sequence). The CDR3 runs 14 residues. Assay used: immunoSEQ multiplex PCR; TCRdb lists only in-frame clones, some missing. The repertoire has roughly 250,000 clones, about 86% of them found once; the top ten carry around 3%. Sequenced input: peripheral blood. This TCR came from a woman aged 55-70 years with active or convalescent COVID-19. J is TRBJ2-5 and V is TRBV19; perhaps TRBD2 as D (6 bases). CDR3 residues: CASRGWQGGETQYF. The CDR3, as DNA: TGTGCCAGTAGAGGTTGGCAGGGAGGAGAGACCCAGTACTTC.